The next 17 T cell receptor beta chains were all read from a single sample in a study of control samples from healthy donors and cancer patients. Clones were read by immunoSEQ multiplex PCR, and TCRdb kept only the in-frame ones, dropping some. The sample gives about 180,000 clones, nearly 90% of which show up once; around 1.4% is in the top ten. Sequenced sample: blood. The receptors were gathered from a woman between 50 and 59 years old in good health.

This clone has more than one count but fewer than ten. The rearrangement joins TRBV6-5 to TRBJ1-5; 9 positions match TRBD1. The length of the CDR3 is 16 residues. With V trimmed by 4 bases and J by 6 bases, 10 bases remained unmatched. Germline V gene lookup returns CDR1 MNHEY and CDR2 SVGAGI. Here the CDR3 reads CASSSSTGGAGQPQHF. In DNA form, the CDR3 reads TGTGCCAGCAGTTCCTCTACAGGGGGCGCGGGTCAGCCCCAGCATTTT.

V and J are TRBV28 and TRBJ1-1; TRBD1 matches 11 bases. V lost 4 bases and J lost 3; bases outside the gene matches: 4. CDR1 is MDHEN, CDR2 SYDVKM, per germline. The CDR3 extends over 15 amino acids. The CDR3 reads CASSSPGQGDTEAFF. CDR3 nucleotides: TGTGCCAGCAGTTCCCCGGGACAGGGGGACACTGAAGCTTTCTTT. The variable domain in full, completed from reference TRBV28 and TRBJ1-1, reads DVKVTQSSRYLVKRTGEKVFLECVQDMDHENMFWYRQDPGLGLRLIYFSYDVKMKEKGDIPEGYSVSREKKERFSLILESASTNQTSMYLCASSSPGQGDTEAFFGQGTRLTVV.

This clone appeared once. This chain links TRBV21-1 with TRBJ1-2; TRBD1 is the table's D call and was not checked against the DNA. TRBV21-1 is termed a pseudogene. CDR3 length: 13 amino acids. In nucleotides, the CDR3 is TGTGCCAGCATACAGGGGGCGTCCAGCGGCTACACCTTC. Amino acids: CASIQGASSGYTF.

The chain is built from TRBV11-2 and TRBJ1-1; a possible D gene is TRBD1 (6 bases). CDR1 and CDR2 from the germline V gene are SGHAT and FQNNGV. The V end was cut by 4 bases, the J end by 5 bases, with 14 bases between. This CDR3 spans 14 amino acids. The CDR3 region is CASSSWGARTEAFF. Written as DNA, the CDR3 is TGTGCCAGCAGCTCATGGGGGGCCAGAACTGAAGCTTTCTTT.

The gene calls are TRBV2 and TRBJ1-1; D perhaps matches TRBD1 (6 bases). The CDR3 loop spans 12 amino acids. V was clipped by 8 bases and J by 7 bases, with 14 bases between them. Germline V gene data show CDR1 as SNHLY and CDR2 as FYNNEI. CDR3 in DNA: TGTGCCAGCGGACAGATTATCTTTGAAGCTTTCTTT. It codes for CASGQIIFEAFF.

The rearrangement uses TRBV7-2 and TRBJ2-5; unclear D gene. The CDR3 has 15 amino acids. The V and J ends lost 3 bases and 2 bases respectively, with 13 bases between them. Germline CDR1 SGHTA, CDR2 FQGNSA. CDR3 region: CASSFFNLPQETQYF. The CDR3 bases are TGTGCCAGCAGCTTCTTCAATCTGCCTCAAGAGACCCAGTACTTC.

The chain uses TRBV7-2 and TRBJ2-4; 8 nucleotides align to TRBD2. V shed 3 bases, J shed 12 bases, and the junction held 10 bases outside the gene matches. CDR1 is SGHTA and CDR2 is FQGNSA in the germline V gene. The CDR3 is 14 residues long. CDR3 nucleotides: TGTGCCAGCAGCTTCGCTAGCGGGCGGGAGCGTCAGTACTTC. This encodes CASSFASGRERQYF. Full variable domain (missing parts from reference TRBV7-2 and TRBJ2-4): GAGVSQSPSNKVTEKGKDVELRCDPISGHTALYWYRQSLGQGLEFLIYFQGNSAPDKSGLPSDRFSAERTGGSVSTLTIQRTQQEDSAVYLCASSFASGRERQYFGAGTRLSVL.

V gene TRBV7-3 combines with J gene TRBJ1-2; TRBD1 aligns across 7 bases. J gave up 4 bases and V 1 base, and 6 bases lay outside the gene matches. CDR1 SGHTA and CDR2 FQGTGA come from the germline V gene. The CDR3 has 15 amino acids. Here the CDR3 reads CASSLNYWDSYGYTF. Here the CDR3 DNA reads TGTGCCAGCAGCTTAAATTATTGGGACAGCTATGGCTACACCTTC. Full variable domain (missing parts from reference TRBV7-3 and TRBJ1-2): GAGVSQTPSNKVTEKGKYVELRCDPISGHTALYWYRQSLGQGPEFLIYFQGTGAADDSGLPNDRFFAVRPEGSVSTLKIQRTERGDSAVYLCASSLNYWDSYGYTFGSGTRLTVV.

V usage is TRBV6-2 or TRBV6-3 and J usage is TRBJ2-1; 10 positions agree with TRBD2. Germline CDR1 is MNHEY and CDR2 is SVGEGT. Unmatched junction bases numbered 4, after V lost 2 bases and J lost 3 bases. The CDR3 has 16 amino acids. The CDR3 is CASSYRSGGVYNEQFF. The DNA for the CDR3 is TGTGCCAGCAGTTACAGGAGCGGGGGGGTCTACAATGAGCAGTTCTTC.

This clone was counted between two and nine times. The chain recombines TRBV5-5 with TRBJ2-1; the D is unclear. V was shortened by 0 bases and J by 5 bases, with 6 bases between the two germline ends. Germline CDR1 is SGHKS and CDR2 is YYEKEE (reference sequence). This CDR3 region has 13 residues. The CDR3 loop reads CASSLARNNEQFF. CDR3 DNA: TGTGCCAGCAGCTTGGCGCGGAACAATGAGCAGTTCTTC.

The rearrangement joins TRBV5-1 to TRBJ1-6, with 7 nucleotides matching TRBD1. The V gene's germline CDR1 is SGHRS and CDR2 YFSETQ. Unmatched junction bases numbered 12, after V lost 0 bases and J lost 9 bases. The CDR3 contains 17 residues. CDR3 nucleotides: TGCGCCAGCAGCTTGGTCCCTCGGGGACAGTCTAGTTCACCCCTCCACTTT. Translating it yields CASSLVPRGQSSSPLHF.

V is TRBV7-3 and J is TRBJ2-1; 8 bases agree with TRBD1. The CDR3 extends over 15 amino acids. CDR1 is SGHTA and CDR2 is FQGTGA in the germline V gene. V trimming: 3 bases; J trimming: 2 bases; junction bases outside the gene matches: 3. As DNA, the CDR3 is TGTGCCAGCAGCTTGGGGACAGGTCCCTACAATGAGCAGTTCTTC. Translating gives CASSLGTGPYNEQFF.

This clone has more than one count but fewer than ten. This rearrangement joins TRBV3-1 (or the pseudogene TRBV3-2) to TRBJ1-5; perhaps TRBD1 as D (5 bases). Germline CDR1 and CDR2: LGHDT and YNNKEL (reference sequence). The CDR3 consists of 12 residues. The V and J ends lost 8 bases and 10 bases respectively, with 15 bases between them. In DNA, the CDR3 is TGTGCCAGCTCCTACCAGCAGGGACCCCAGCATTTT. Its translation: CASSYQQGPQHF.

This chain links TRBV19 with TRBJ2-3; 9 bases fit TRBD2. CDR1 and CDR2 (germline): LNHDA, SQIVND (reference sequence). Trimming took 9 bases from V and 4 from J; bases not matched to a gene: 14. The CDR3 runs 16 residues. The CDR3 protein is CASGQAGGPKADTQYF. For the CDR3, the DNA is TGTGCCAGCGGTCAGGCGGGAGGGCCGAAAGCAGATACGCAGTATTTT.

The rearrangement links TRBV28 to TRBJ2-7, with 8 bases aligning to TRBD2. Germline CDR1 reads MDHEN; CDR2 reads SYDVKM. The CDR3 runs to 15 residues. J lost 5 bases, V lost 2 bases, and 8 bases had no gene match. CDR3 sequence: CASSLLGLATHEQYF. CDR3 coding DNA: TGTGCCAGCAGTTTACTTGGACTAGCAACCCACGAGCAGTACTTC.

The V call is TRBV18, the J call TRBJ2-1; D ambiguous. CDR3 length: 15 amino acids. V was clipped by 3 bases and J by 3 bases, with 12 bases between them. Looked up from germline, CDR1 is KGHSH and CDR2 is LQKENI. CDR3 in DNA: TGTGCCAGCTCACCGCCCGGGTCACTCTACAATGAGCAGTTCTTC. It specifies CASSPPGSLYNEQFF.

J is TRBJ1-2 and V is TRBV5-1; the D gene is possibly TRBD1 (6 bases). V gave up 7 bases and J gave up 8 bases, with 12 bases separating them. CDR3 length: 11 residues. Germline V CDR1 and CDR2: SGHRS, YFSETQ. The CDR3 reads CASRRGEGYTF. CDR3 coding DNA: TGCGCCAGCCGGAGGGGGGAGGGCTACACCTTC.